Listed here is a single T cell receptor beta chain. Assay version v3.0 of immunoSEQ was used, and it was run at survey level. The assay was immunoSEQ multiplex PCR, and TCRdb's table has in-frame clones only and misses some. The repertoire has roughly 21,000 clones, around 86% of them found once; the top ten carry more than 10%. The sample originates from a study of long-term antiretroviral therapy in people with HIV. Germline loops: CDR1 SGDLS, CDR2 YYNGEE. Trimming pared 3 bases from V and 8 bases from J, leaving 18 bases between. CDR3 length: 16 amino acids. The origin of this receptor is a man aged 40-49 years with HIV. The material was unsorted PBMCs, obtained 0.1 years before starting antiretroviral therapy. The chain has TRBV9 and TRBJ1-6; maybe TRBD1 (5 bases). The CDR3 DNA reads as TGTGCCAGCAGCGCACCCTCCGGGACGCAATATTCACCCCTCCACTTT. It encodes CASSAPSGTQYSPLHF.